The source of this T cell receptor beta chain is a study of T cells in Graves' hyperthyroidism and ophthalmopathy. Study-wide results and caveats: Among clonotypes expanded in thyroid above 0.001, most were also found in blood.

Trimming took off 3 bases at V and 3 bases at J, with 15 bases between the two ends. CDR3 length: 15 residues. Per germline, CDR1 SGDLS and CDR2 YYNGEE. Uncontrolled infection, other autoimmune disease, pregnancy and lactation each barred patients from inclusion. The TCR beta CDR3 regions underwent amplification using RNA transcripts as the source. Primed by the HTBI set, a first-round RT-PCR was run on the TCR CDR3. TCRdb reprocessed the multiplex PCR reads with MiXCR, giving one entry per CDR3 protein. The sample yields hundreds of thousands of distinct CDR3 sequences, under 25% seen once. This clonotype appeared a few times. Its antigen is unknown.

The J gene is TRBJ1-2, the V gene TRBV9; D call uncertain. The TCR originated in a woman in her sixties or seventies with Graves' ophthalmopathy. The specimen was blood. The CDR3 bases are TGTGCCAGCAGCGAGGACCAGGCCAACTACTATGGCTACACCTTC. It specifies CASSEDQANYYGYTF.